These T cell receptor beta chains were read from a single sample in a study of monozygotic twins with inflammatory bowel disease. TCRdb reprocessed the 5' RACE reads, with one entry per CDR3 protein and no DNA. The sample features 300,000 to 350,000 distinct CDR3 sequences, with 2% to 2.5% in its top ten. The specimen was blood. The receptors come from a human donor with ulcerative colitis or Crohn's disease, or a healthy co-twin of an affected twin (not recorded which). CDR3s include the opening cysteine and the closing phenylalanine or tryptophan.

TRBV7-8	TRBJ2-1	CALGEASGLSPRFISSYNEQFF
TRBV5-1	TRBJ2-7	CASSSRKASGRASYEQYF
TRBV11-1	TRBJ2-1	CASSWTAGTSYNEQFF
TRBV2	TRBJ1-1	CASKGDSLQAFF
TRBV7-9	TRBJ2-7	CASSLGVGGDEQYF
TRBV5-1	TRBJ2-1	CASSLAPPTGGGSSYNEQFF
TRBV29-1	TRBJ1-1	CSVEFGGTGESAFF
TRBV7-2	TRBJ2-3	CASSIQRGGVTDTQYF
TRBV4-2	TRBJ2-1	CASSQEGGQYNEQFF
TRBV7-9	TRBJ2-1	CASSPQRDYGHYNEQFF
TRBV7-9	TRBJ1-6	CASSAPGQGDSPLHF
TRBV7-8	TRBJ1-6	CASSLDQGGKSYNSPLHF
TRBV6-5	TRBJ1-5	CARGGSNQPQHF
TRBV7-2	TRBJ1-5	CASSFGAPTSPQHF
TRBV29-1	TRBJ1-2	CSVFSQGGNYGYTF
TRBV5-1	TRBJ2-1	CASSLGFQGLNEQFF
TRBV7-6	TRBJ1-2	CASSLAVRPREGSGDYGYTF
TRBV29-1	TRBJ2-3	CSVDREGPNTQYF
TRBV5-4	TRBJ2-3	CASSRAYGTSYPDTQYF
TRBV29-1	TRBJ2-5	CSATPQETQYF
TRBV20-1	TRBJ1-1	CSAKGQVNTEAFF
TRBV4-2	TRBJ2-7	CASSSRTAYEQYF
TRBV3-1	TRBJ1-1	CASSQARNTEAFF
TRBV5-1	TRBJ2-3	CASSLPGKSTDTQYF
TRBV28	TRBJ2-4	CASSFPTPPSLEPLAKNIQYF
TRBV19	TRBJ2-1	CASSPDSIVPYNEQFF
TRBV6-1	TRBJ2-3	CASRLRDTRLGTQYF
TRBV7-2	TRBJ2-7	CASSTTDRIYEQYF
TRBV4-3	TRBJ1-4	CASSQDTGVPDEKLFF
TRBV5-1	TRBJ1-1	CASSLTYRGGGNTEAFF
TRBV7-2	TRBJ2-1	CASSLLGTSGYNEQFF
TRBV5-4	TRBJ1-6	CASSKGQGLNSPLHF
TRBV2	TRBJ2-7	CASSYGSAGGSDEQYF
TRBV7-9	TRBJ2-4	CASSLEEAIQYF
TRBV28	TRBJ1-5	CASSLTPNQPQHF
TRBV28	TRBJ2-3	CASSPPDPGLKNTDTQYF
TRBV6-1	TRBJ2-1	CASSFESYNEQFF
TRBV7-2	TRBJ1-1	CASSLEGGRQAFF
TRBV7-2	TRBJ2-5	CASSLLKQTQYF
TRBV20-1	TRBJ1-2	CSAPPSGSFRGYTF
TRBV5-5	TRBJ2-1	CASSLGQGGEQFF
TRBV5-1	TRBJ1-5	CASSLDRLDSNQPQHF
TRBV3-1	TRBJ2-2	CASRRTVNTGELFF
TRBV28	TRBJ2-1	CASSKPGQGSEQFF
TRBV28	TRBJ2-7	CASSYPTDDSAYEQYF
TRBV15	TRBJ2-3	CATSVGGRTTDTQYF
TRBV6-5	TRBJ1-1	CASSSGEMMNTEAFF
TRBV20-1	TRBJ2-2	CSANSGGTVGELFF
TRBV20-1	TRBJ2-1	CSAGQGVAYYNEQFF
TRBV12-3/TRBV12-4	TRBJ2-1	CASSQKTSGRRNEQFF